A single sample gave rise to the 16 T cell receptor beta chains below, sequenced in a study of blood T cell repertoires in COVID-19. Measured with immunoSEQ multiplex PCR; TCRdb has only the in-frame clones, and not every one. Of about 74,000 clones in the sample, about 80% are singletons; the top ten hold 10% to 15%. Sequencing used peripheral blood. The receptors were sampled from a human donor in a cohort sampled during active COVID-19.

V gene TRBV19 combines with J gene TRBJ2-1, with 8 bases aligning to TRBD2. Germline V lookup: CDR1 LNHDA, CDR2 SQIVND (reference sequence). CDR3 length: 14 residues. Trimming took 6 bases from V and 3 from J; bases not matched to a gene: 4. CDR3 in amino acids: CASRTGTSYNEQFF. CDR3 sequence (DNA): TGTGCCAGTAGGACGGGGACTAGCTACAATGAGCAGTTCTTC.

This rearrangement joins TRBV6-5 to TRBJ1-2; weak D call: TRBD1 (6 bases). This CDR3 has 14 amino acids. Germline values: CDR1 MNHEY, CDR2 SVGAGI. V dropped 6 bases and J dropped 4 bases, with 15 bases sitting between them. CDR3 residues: CASRPPGGGYGYTF. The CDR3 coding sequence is TGTGCCAGCAGACCTCCGGGGGGCGGCTATGGCTACACCTTC.

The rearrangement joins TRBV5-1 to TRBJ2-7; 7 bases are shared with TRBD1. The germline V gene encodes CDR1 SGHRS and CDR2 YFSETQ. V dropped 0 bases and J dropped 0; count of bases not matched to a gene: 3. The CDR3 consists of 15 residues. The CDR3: CASSLGGTASYEQYF. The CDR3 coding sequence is TGCGCCAGCAGCTTGGGAGGGACAGCCTCCTACGAGCAGTACTTC.

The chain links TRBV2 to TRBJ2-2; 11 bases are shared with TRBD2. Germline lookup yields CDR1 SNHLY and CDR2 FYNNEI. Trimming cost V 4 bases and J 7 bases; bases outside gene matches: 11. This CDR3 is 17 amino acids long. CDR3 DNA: TGTGCCAGCAGTGGATCGGCTAGCGGGGGGTATATCGGGGAGCTGTTTTTT. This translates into CASSGSASGGYIGELFF.

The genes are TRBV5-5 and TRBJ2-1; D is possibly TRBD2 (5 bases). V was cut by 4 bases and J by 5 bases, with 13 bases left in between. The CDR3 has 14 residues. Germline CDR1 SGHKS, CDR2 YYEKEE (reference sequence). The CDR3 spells CASSRFGEDNEQFF. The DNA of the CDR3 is TGTGCCAGCAGCCGCTTCGGGGAAGACAATGAGCAGTTCTTC.

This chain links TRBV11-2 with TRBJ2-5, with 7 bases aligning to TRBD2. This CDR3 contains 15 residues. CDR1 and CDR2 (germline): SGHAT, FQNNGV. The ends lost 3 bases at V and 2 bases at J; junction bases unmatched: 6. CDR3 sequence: CASSFLAGVQETQYF. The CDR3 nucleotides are TGTGCCAGCAGCTTTTTGGCGGGGGTACAAGAGACCCAGTACTTC.

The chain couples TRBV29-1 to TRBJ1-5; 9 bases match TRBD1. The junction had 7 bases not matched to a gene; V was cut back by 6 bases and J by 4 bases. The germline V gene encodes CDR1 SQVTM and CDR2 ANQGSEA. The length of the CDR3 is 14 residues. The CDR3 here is CSVSPGQGNQPQHF. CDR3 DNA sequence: TGCAGCGTCAGCCCGGGACAGGGAAATCAGCCCCAGCATTTT.

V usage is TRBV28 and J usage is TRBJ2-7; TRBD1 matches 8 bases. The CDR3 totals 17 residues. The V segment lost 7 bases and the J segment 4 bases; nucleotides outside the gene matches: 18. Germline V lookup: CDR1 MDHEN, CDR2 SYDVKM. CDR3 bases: TGTGCCAGCACCCCCGGCGGGACAGGAGTCCCGGGGTACGAGCAGTACTTC. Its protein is CASTPGGTGVPGYEQYF.

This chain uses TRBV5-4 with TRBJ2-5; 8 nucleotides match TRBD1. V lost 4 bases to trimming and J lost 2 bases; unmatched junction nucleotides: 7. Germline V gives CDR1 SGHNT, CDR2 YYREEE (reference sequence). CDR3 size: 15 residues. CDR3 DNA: TGTGCCAGCAGCCCGACTAGGACAGGGCAAGAGACCCAGTACTTC. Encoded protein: CASSPTRTGQETQYF.

This CDR3 is CASSEESGGNYREARYEQYF. DNA for the CDR3: TGTGCCAGCAGTGAAGAGTCGGGGGGTAATTACAGGGAGGCTAGATACGAGCAGTACTTC. J is TRBJ2-7 and V is TRBV6-1; maybe TRBD2 (7 bases). Trimming pared 1 base from V and 4 bases from J, leaving 29 bases between. Germline V CDR1 and CDR2: MNHNS, SASEGT. This CDR3 is 20 amino acids long.

CDR3 loop: CASSSGLGFGELFF. CDR3 coding DNA: TGTGCCAGCAGCTCGGGACTAGGTTTCGGGGAGCTGTTTTTT. The chain has TRBV5-4 and TRBJ2-2; 8 bases map to TRBD2. The junction had 5 bases not matched to a gene; V was cut back by 3 bases and J by 7 bases. Germline CDR1 is SGHNT and CDR2 is YYREEE (reference sequence). The CDR3 has 14 amino acids.

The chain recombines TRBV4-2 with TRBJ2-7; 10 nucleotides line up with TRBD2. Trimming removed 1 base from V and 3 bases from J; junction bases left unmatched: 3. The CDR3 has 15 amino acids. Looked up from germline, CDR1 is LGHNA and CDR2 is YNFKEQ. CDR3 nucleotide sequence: TGTGCCAGCAGCCAAGTATTAGCGGGGGGCTACGAGCAGTACTTC. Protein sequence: CASSQVLAGGYEQYF.

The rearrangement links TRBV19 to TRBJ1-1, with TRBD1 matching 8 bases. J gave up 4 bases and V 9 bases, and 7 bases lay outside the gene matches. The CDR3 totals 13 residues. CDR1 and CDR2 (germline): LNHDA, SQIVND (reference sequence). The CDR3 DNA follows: TGTGCCAGCGGTGGACAGGGAGGCACTGAAGCTTTCTTT. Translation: CASGGQGGTEAFF.

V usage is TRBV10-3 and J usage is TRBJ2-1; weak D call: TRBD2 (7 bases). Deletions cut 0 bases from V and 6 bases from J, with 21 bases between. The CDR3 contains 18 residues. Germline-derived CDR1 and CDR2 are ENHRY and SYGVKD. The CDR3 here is CAISESNQAGAQSNEQFF. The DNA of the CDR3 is TGTGCCATCAGTGAGTCGAATCAGGCGGGGGCCCAGAGCAATGAGCAGTTCTTC.

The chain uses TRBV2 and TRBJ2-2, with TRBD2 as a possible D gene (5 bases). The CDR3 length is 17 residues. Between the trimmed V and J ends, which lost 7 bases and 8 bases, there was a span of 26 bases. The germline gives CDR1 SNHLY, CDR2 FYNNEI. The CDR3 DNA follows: TGTGCCAGCAACGCCGAGGCGACTACGAGACGTGGGGGGGAGCTGTTTTTT. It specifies CASNAEATTRRGGELFF. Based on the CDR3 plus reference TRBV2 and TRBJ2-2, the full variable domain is EPEVTQTPSHQVTQMGQEVILRCVPISNHLYFYWYRQILGQKVEFLVSFYNNEISEKSEIFDDQFSVERPDGSNFTLKIRSTKLEDSAMYFCASNAEATTRRGGELFFGEGSRLTVL.

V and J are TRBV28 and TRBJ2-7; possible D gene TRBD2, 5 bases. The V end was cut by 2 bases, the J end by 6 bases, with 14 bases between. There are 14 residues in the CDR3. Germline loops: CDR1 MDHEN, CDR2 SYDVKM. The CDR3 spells CASSLGVGDAEQYF. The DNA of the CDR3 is TGTGCCAGCAGTTTAGGTGTCGGGGATGCCGAGCAGTACTTC.